These 9 T cell receptor beta chains originate from one sample sequenced in a study of CD8 T cells in ankylosing spondylitis. TCRdb ran MiXCR on the 5' RACE reads and lists one entry per CDR3 protein. The profile shows approximately 290,000 distinct CDR3 sequences, roughly 20% of them singletons. Sequencing used blood, either unsorted or a sorted T cell fraction (not recorded which). All receptors derive from a female donor with ankylosing spondylitis or in good health (not recorded which).

This clonotype appeared many times. This chain joins TRBV5-1 and TRBJ1-1, with D possibly being TRBD1 (6 bases). This CDR3 region has 14 residues. Trimming pared 0 bases from V and 2 bases from J, leaving 8 bases between. Per germline, CDR1 SGHRS and CDR2 YFSETQ. The CDR3 DNA sequence: TGCGCCAGCAGCTTGGGGGGGGCCAACACTGAAGCTTTCTTT. It specifies CASSLGGANTEAFF.

Ten or more counts support this clonotype. The V call is TRBV12-3 or TRBV12-4, the J call TRBJ1-6; no clear D gene. The germline V and J ends were trimmed by 3 bases and 6 bases, with 6 bases remaining between them. The length of the CDR3 is 13 residues. This CDR3 is CASSFEANSPLHF. The CDR3 DNA sequence: TGTGCCAGCAGTTTTGAGGCTAATTCACCCCTCCACTTT.

In its sample, this clonotype was seen many times. The rearrangement joins TRBV10-3 to TRBJ2-3; 9 bases line up with TRBD2. Trimming cost V 6 bases and J 6 bases; bases outside gene matches: 7. The CDR3 sequence is 14 residues long. Germline assignment: CDR1 ENHRY and CDR2 SYGVKD. CDR3 residues: CAIRLAGVADTQYF. CDR3 DNA sequence: TGTGCCATCAGATTAGCGGGAGTAGCGGATACGCAGTATTTT.

This chain uses TRBV30 with TRBJ1-2; perhaps TRBD1 as D (5 bases). V was pared by 2 bases and J by 8 bases, with 27 bases between. This CDR3 region has 17 residues. Germline V gene lookup returns CDR1 GTSNPN and CDR2 SVGIG (reference sequence). The CDR3 here is CAWSPGARIGAASGYTF. The CDR3 bases are TGTGCCTGGAGTCCTGGGGCCCGCATTGGAGCGGCCTCCGGCTACACCTTC.

This clonotype was seen once. The chain joins TRBV5-6 to TRBJ2-3; TRBD1 is a possible D gene (5 bases). Germline CDR1 reads SGHDT; CDR2 reads YYEEEE. Trimming removed 0 bases from V and 1 base from J, with 6 bases in between. There are 14 residues in the CDR3. CDR3 amino acids: CASSLVQGTDTQYF. The CDR3 DNA reads TGTGCCAGCAGCTTGGTACAGGGCACAGATACGCAGTATTTT.

The chain has TRBV12-3 or TRBV12-4 and TRBJ2-7; TRBD1 agrees at 10 bases. Germline trimming cut 5 bases from V and 6 bases from J; bases unmatched to any gene: 7. This CDR3 is built from 14 residues. The CDR3 nucleotides read TGTGCCAGCAGTATGGGGACAGGGGCAGGCGAGCAGTACTTC. As protein: CASSMGTGAGEQYF.

The chain uses TRBV12-3 or TRBV12-4 and TRBJ2-5; TRBD1 might be the D (5 bases). The V end lost 5 bases, the J end lost 6 bases, and 16 bases lay between the germline ends. CDR3 length: 14 amino acids. Here the CDR3 reads CASSPIRQGKTQYF. CDR3 DNA sequence: TGTGCCAGCAGTCCGATCCGGCAGGGAAAGACCCAGTACTTC.

This clonotype was recorded a few times. V is TRBV20-1 and J is TRBJ2-7, with 7 bases lining up with TRBD2. Per the germline V gene, CDR1 is DFQATT and CDR2 is SNEGSKA (reference sequence). After removal of 6 bases from V and 5 bases from J, the junction contained 13 bases not matched to a gene. There are 14 residues in the CDR3. The CDR3 protein is CSASLEGLIHEQYF. The CDR3 DNA is TGCAGTGCCTCCCTAGAGGGACTAATCCACGAGCAGTACTTC.

The sample holds a few counts of this clonotype. The genes are TRBV6-4 and TRBJ2-2; the D is unclear. Germline CDR1 is MRHNA and CDR2 is SNTAGT. V shed 4 bases and J shed 7 bases, with 10 bases lying between them. This CDR3 is built from 13 residues. The CDR3 DNA is TGTGCCAGCAGTGCCAGCCTAGGCGGGGAGCTGTTTTTT. Residues: CASSASLGGELFF.